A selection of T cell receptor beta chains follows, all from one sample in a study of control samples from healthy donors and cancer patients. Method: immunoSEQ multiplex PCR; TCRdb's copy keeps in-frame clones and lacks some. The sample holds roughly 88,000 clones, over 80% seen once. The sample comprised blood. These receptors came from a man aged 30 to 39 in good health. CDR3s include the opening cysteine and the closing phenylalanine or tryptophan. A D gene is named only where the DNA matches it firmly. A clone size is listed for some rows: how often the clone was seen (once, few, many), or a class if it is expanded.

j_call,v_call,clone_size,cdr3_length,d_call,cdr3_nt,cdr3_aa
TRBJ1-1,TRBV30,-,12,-,TGTGCCTGGAGCATAGTGAACACTGAAGCTTTCTTT,CAWSIVNTEAFF
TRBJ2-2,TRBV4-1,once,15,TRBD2,TGCGCCAGCAGCCAACGCGGGGGGCCCGCCGGGGAGCTGTTTTTT,CASSQRGGPAGELFF
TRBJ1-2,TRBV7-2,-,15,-,TGTGCCAGCAGCTTAATGGACTCCCTTGGCTATGGCTACACCTTC,CASSLMDSLGYGYTF
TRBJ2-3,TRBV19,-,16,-,TGTGCCAGTAGTATCCGAATAAGCAGCTCCACAGATACGCAGTATTTT,CASSIRISSSTDTQYF
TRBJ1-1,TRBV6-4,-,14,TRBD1,TGTGCCAGCAGTGCCGACAGGGGTGACACTGAAGCTTTCTTT,CASSADRGDTEAFF
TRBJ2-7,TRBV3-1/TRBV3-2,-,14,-,TGTGCCAGCAGCCAAGATCCTGAGGGAGACGAGCAGTACTTC,CASSQDPEGDEQYF
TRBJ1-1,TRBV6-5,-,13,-,TGTGCCAGCAGTTCTCGAGTGAACACTGAAGCTTTCTTT,CASSSRVNTEAFF
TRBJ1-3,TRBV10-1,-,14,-,TGCGCCAGCAGCCCTTCCTTCTCTGGAAACACCATATATTTT,CASSPSFSGNTIYF
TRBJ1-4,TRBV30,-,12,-,TGTGCGGGTCGACGGCCTAATGAAAAACTGTTTTTT,CAGRRPNEKLFF
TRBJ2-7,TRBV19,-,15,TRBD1,TGTGCCAGTAGTATAGAGACAGGGTACGGCAGCGAGCAGTACTTC,CASSIETGYGSEQYF
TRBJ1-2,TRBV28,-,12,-,TGTGCCAGCAGTTGGGGACATCTCGTTACCCTCTTC,CASSWGHLVTLF
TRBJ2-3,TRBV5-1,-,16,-,TGCGCCAGCAGGCGCGGGTCCGGGGATAGCACAGATACGCAGTATTTT,CASRRGSGDSTDTQYF
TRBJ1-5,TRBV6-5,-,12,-,TGTGCCAGCAACAGTGGGAATCAGCCCCAGCATTTT,CASNSGNQPQHF
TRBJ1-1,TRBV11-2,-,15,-,TGTGCCAGCAGCTGGTTCCAGGGGCAGAACACTGAAGCTTTCTTT,CASSWFQGQNTEAFF
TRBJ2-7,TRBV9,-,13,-,TGTGCCAGCAGCACCCAGACAGCCTACGAGCAGTACTTC,CASSTQTAYEQYF
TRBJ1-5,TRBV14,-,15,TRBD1,TGTGCCAGCAGCCGAACCGGGACAGGGAATCAGCCCCAGCATTTT,CASSRTGTGNQPQHF
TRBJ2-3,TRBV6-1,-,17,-,TGTGCCAGCAGTGAAGTTAGCCGGGGCTGGGGGACAGATACGCAGTATTTT,CASSEVSRGWGTDTQYF
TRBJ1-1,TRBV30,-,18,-,TGTGCCTGCAGTACGGGGTTGTCGGGAGGTGATTTATCGACTGAAGCTTTCTTT,CACSTGLSGGDLSTEAFF
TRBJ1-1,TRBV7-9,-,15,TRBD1,TGTGCCAGCATAGATGGGGACAGATGGAACACTGAAGCTTTCTTT,CASIDGDRWNTEAFF
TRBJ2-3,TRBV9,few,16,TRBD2,TGTGCCAGCAGCTCAAACCGGGGGGGCCGTACAGATACGCAGTATTTT,CASSSNRGGRTDTQYF
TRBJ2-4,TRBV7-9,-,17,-,TGTGCCAGCAGCTTAGACGGGGGCATTCCAGCCAAAAACATTCAGTACTTC,CASSLDGGIPAKNIQYF
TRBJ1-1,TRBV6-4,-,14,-,TGTGCCAGCAGGAAGGACAGAACGAACACTGAAGCTTTCTTT,CASRKDRTNTEAFF
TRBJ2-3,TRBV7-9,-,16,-,TGTGCCAGCATCACAAATCGGGACCGGCGCGTAGATACGCAGTATTTT,CASITNRDRRVDTQYF
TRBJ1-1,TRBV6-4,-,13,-,TGTGCCAGCAGGCGAACGAGTTACACTGAAGCTTTCTTT,CASRRTSYTEAFF
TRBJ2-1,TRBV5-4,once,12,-,TGTGCCAGCAGCTCTAGGGGGGTTGGGCAGTTCTTC,CASSSRGVGQFF
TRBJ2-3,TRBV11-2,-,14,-,TGTGCCAGCAGCCTCGGGACTAGCACAGATACGCAGTATTTT,CASSLGTSTDTQYF
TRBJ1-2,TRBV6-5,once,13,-,TGTGCCAGCAGCTTGGGGATTAACTATGGCTACACCTTC,CASSLGINYGYTF
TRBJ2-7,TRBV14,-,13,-,TGTGCCAGCAGCCAAGCCACTTCCTACGAGCAGTACTTC,CASSQATSYEQYF
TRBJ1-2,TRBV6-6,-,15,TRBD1,TGTGCCAGCAGTTTTGAAACCAGGGGGCCCTATGGCTACACCTTC,CASSFETRGPYGYTF
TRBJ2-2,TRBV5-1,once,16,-,TGCGCCAGCAGCTTCTCTGCAGGGGTGAACACCGGGGAGCTGTTTTTT,CASSFSAGVNTGELFF
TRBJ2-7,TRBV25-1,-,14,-,TGTGCCAGCAGTGAAAAGGGGCAGGTCTACGAGCAGTACTTC,CASSEKGQVYEQYF
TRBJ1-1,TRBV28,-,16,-,TGTGCCAGCAGTTTAGACACGAAGGACTTGAACACTGAAGCTTTCTTT,CASSLDTKDLNTEAFF
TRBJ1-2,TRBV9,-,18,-,TGTGCCAGCAGCGTCGGAATTGGGACGGCCACCGGAAACTATGGCTACACCTTC,CASSVGIGTATGNYGYTF
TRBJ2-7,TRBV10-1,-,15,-,TGCGCCAGCAGTGAGCGAGGGGGCGCGGGGTACGAGCAGTACTTC,CASSERGGAGYEQYF
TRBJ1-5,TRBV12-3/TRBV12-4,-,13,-,TGTGCCAGCAGTTTCGGGATAAATCAGCCCCAGCATTTT,CASSFGINQPQHF
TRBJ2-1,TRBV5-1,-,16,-,TGCGCCAGCAGCTTGGCTTCGGTTGGTGTCTACAATGAGCAGTTCTTC,CASSLASVGVYNEQFF